The 29 T cell receptor beta chains below come from one sample, sequenced in a study of cytomegalovirus exposure and HLA in healthy donors. The primer mix had 60 Vbeta and 13 Jbeta primers. This table comes from immunoSEQ multiplex PCR, and its TCRdb copy is limited to in-frame clones, with some not included. This table holds some 170,000 clones, 82% found once. The sequenced material came from PBMCs. Receptor source: a girl aged 2-15 years in good health and CMV-seropositive.

This chain uses TRBV6-4 with TRBJ1-2; TRBD1 might be the D (6 bases). The CDR3 has 15 residues. Per germline, CDR1 MRHNA and CDR2 SNTAGT. The V and J ends lost 0 bases and 8 bases respectively, with 16 bases between them. CDR3 protein: CASSDSFKGVGGYTF. The CDR3 nucleotides are TGTGCCAGCAGTGACTCATTTAAGGGGGTCGGCGGCTACACCTTC.

The genes are TRBV27 and TRBJ2-1; 11 positions match TRBD1. The germline V gene encodes CDR1 MNHEY and CDR2 SMNVEV (reference sequence). The V segment lost 7 bases and the J segment 6 bases; nucleotides outside the gene matches: 5. The length of the CDR3 is 14 residues. The CDR3 reads CASTRTGGINEQFF. CDR3 coding DNA: TGTGCCAGCACCCGGACAGGGGGCATCAATGAGCAGTTCTTC.

V gene TRBV7-3 combines with J gene TRBJ2-7, with D possibly being TRBD1 (6 bases). The germline V gene has CDR1 SGHTA and CDR2 FQGTGA. Trimming removed 5 bases at V and 1 base at J, with 15 bases between. CDR3 size: 15 residues. This CDR3 is CASSTGTVRSYEQYF. The CDR3 DNA is TGTGCCAGCAGCACAGGGACGGTGAGATCCTACGAGCAGTACTTC. Filled out from reference TRBV7-3 and TRBJ2-7, the complete variable domain reads GAGVSQTPSNKVTEKGKYVELRCDPISGHTALYWYRQSLGQGPEFLIYFQGTGAADDSGLPNDRFFAVRPEGSVSTLKIQRTERGDSAVYLCASSTGTVRSYEQYFGPGTRLTVT.

The V call is TRBV21-1, the J call TRBJ1-1. TRBV21-1 is described as a pseudogene. The CDR3 covers 19 residues. CDR3 loop: CASSPIPRERFSGGTEAFF. CDR3 nucleotide sequence: TGTGCCAGCAGCCCAATACCCCGGGAGAGGTTCTCGGGAGGGACTGAAGCTTTCTTT.

The chain recombines TRBV28 with TRBJ1-3, with 10 bases aligning to TRBD1. The J segment lost 9 bases and the V segment lost 4 bases, leaving 9 bases of the junction unmatched. The CDR3 is 15 amino acids. Looked up from germline, CDR1 is MDHEN and CDR2 is SYDVKM. CDR3 in amino acids: CASSSPGTGAGTIYF. CDR3 nucleotide sequence: TGTGCCAGCAGTTCTCCCGGGACAGGGGCGGGCACCATATATTTT.

The rearrangement joins TRBV30 to TRBJ2-3; D unresolved. CDR1 GTSNPN and CDR2 SVGIG come from the germline V gene (reference sequence). V shed 0 bases and J shed 3 bases, with 13 bases lying between them. The CDR3 consists of 15 residues. The DNA of the CDR3 is TGTGCCTGGAGTGTAAAGCAGGCCCCAACAGATACGCAGTATTTT. As protein: CAWSVKQAPTDTQYF.

V gene TRBV28 combines with J gene TRBJ1-5; unclear D gene. Germline CDR1 MDHEN, CDR2 SYDVKM. Trimming removed 5 bases at V and 0 bases at J, with 20 bases between. This CDR3 comprises 18 residues. For the CDR3, the DNA is TGTGCCAGCAGTGCTTTACAGCTAATTCCCTCTAGCAATCAGCCCCAGCATTTT. This sequence encodes CASSALQLIPSSNQPQHF.

CDR3 in amino acids: CASSLSGADTEAFF. The CDR3 DNA follows: TGCGCCAGCAGCTTGTCAGGGGCGGATACTGAAGCTTTCTTT. The V call is TRBV5-1, the J call TRBJ1-1; possible D gene TRBD1, 6 bases. Trimming left V 1 base short and J 5 bases short, with 12 bases between. CDR1 is SGHRS and CDR2 is YFSETQ in the germline V gene. This CDR3 spans 14 amino acids.

This clone turned up a few times. The chain has TRBV5-6 and TRBJ2-3, with D possibly matching TRBD2 (5 bases). V was shortened by 4 bases and J by 5 bases, with 5 bases between the two germline ends. Germline CDR1 SGHDT, CDR2 YYEEEE. The CDR3 has 11 residues. The CDR3 loop reads CASSRGDTQYF. CDR3 bases: TGTGCCAGCAGCCGGGGAGATACGCAGTATTTT.

The J gene is TRBJ2-7, the V gene TRBV2; tentative D call: TRBD2 (6 bases). Germline CDR1 SNHLY, CDR2 FYNNEI. This CDR3 has 13 amino acids. V lost 7 bases and J 6 bases, leaving 16 bases between the germline ends. CDR3 nucleotide sequence: TGTGCCAGCAAGGAGGGGTCAATAGGCGAGCAGTACTTC. Translation gives CASKEGSIGEQYF.

The chain links TRBV27 to TRBJ1-2; no reliable D call. Per germline, CDR1 MNHEY and CDR2 SMNVEV (reference sequence). There are 13 residues in the CDR3. V shed 5 bases and J shed 2 bases, with 9 bases lying between them. This CDR3 is CASSRAGNYGYTF. CDR3 nucleotide sequence: TGTGCCAGCAGTCGTGCGGGCAACTATGGCTACACCTTC.

This clone was observed a few times. The chain employs TRBV19 and TRBJ2-1, with 12 positions matching TRBD1. The CDR3 is 16 amino acids. The V and J ends lost 3 bases and 2 bases, in that order; junction bases with no gene match: 2. The germline gives CDR1 LNHDA, CDR2 SQIVND (reference sequence). CDR3 bases: TGTGCCAGTAGTATCAGGGACAGGGGGCCCTACAATGAGCAGTTCTTC. It codes for CASSIRDRGPYNEQFF.

The V and J genes are TRBV2 and TRBJ1-1; 7 nucleotides line up with TRBD1. V lost 9 bases and J lost 3; bases outside the gene matches: 7. CDR1 is SNHLY, CDR2 FYNNEI, per germline. The CDR3 loop spans 13 amino acids. DNA of the CDR3: TGTGCCAGAGGAGACAGGGTTGACACTGAAGCTTTCTTT. This encodes CARGDRVDTEAFF.

The chain joins TRBV7-6 to TRBJ1-1; 8 nucleotides agree with TRBD1. The germline CDR1 and CDR2 sequences are SGHVS and FNYEAQ. With 3 bases clipped from V and 3 bases from J, the junction kept 21 bases outside the gene matches. CDR3 size: 20 residues. CDR3: CASSFARDRSKVRGYTEAFF. The CDR3 region has the DNA TGTGCCAGCAGCTTTGCTAGGGACAGGAGTAAGGTCAGAGGTTACACTGAAGCTTTCTTT.

The sample holds a few counts of this clone. The V and J genes are TRBV30 and TRBJ1-1, with 7 bases matching TRBD1. Germline assignment: CDR1 GTSNPN and CDR2 SVGIG (reference sequence). Trimming removed 8 bases from V and 3 bases from J; junction bases left unmatched: 9. There are 13 residues in the CDR3. CDR3 amino acids: CAGRDSQYTEAFF. The CDR3 nucleotides are TGTGCCGGACGGGACAGCCAATACACTGAAGCTTTCTTT.

This clone has only one observation. The chain is built from TRBV28 and TRBJ2-3; TRBD2 matches at 14 bases. The CDR3 spans 17 residues. The V segment lost 5 bases and the J segment 10 bases; nucleotides outside the gene matches: 14. Germline CDR1 is MDHEN and CDR2 is SYDVKM. CDR3 sequence: CASSPGTSGSLASAQYF. The CDR3 nucleotides read TGTGCCAGCAGTCCGGGGACTAGCGGGAGTTTGGCCTCCGCGCAGTATTTT.

The chain carries TRBV6-5 and TRBJ2-5, with TRBD2 matching 9 bases. The CDR3 loop spans 15 amino acids. CDR1 is MNHEY and CDR2 is SVGAGI in the germline V gene. Unmatched junction bases numbered 11, after V lost 7 bases and J lost 5 bases. Here the CDR3 reads CASTQGGLARETQYF. In DNA, the CDR3 is TGTGCCAGCACCCAGGGGGGACTAGCACGGGAGACCCAGTACTTC.

This chain uses TRBV27 with TRBJ2-2; a possible D gene is TRBD1 (5 bases). Per germline, CDR1 MNHEY and CDR2 SMNVEV (reference sequence). Between the trimmed V and J ends, which lost 6 bases and 5 bases, there was a span of 22 bases. This CDR3 spans 17 amino acids. The CDR3 DNA follows: TGTGCCAGCAGCCTAAACACTGGGGCTCCCGGAACCGGGGAGCTGTTTTTT. Translated, it gives CASSLNTGAPGTGELFF.

This clone was seen a handful of times. The rearrangement uses TRBV19 and TRBJ1-2; D is perhaps TRBD1 (6 bases). CDR1 is LNHDA and CDR2 is SQIVND in the germline V gene (reference sequence). Trimming cost V 1 base and J 4 bases, with 19 bases left between them. The CDR3 runs to 17 residues. The DNA for the CDR3 is TGTGCCAGTAGTATAGTAAAGGGACAAAGAAGCGTCTATGGCTACACCTTC. Protein product: CASSIVKGQRSVYGYTF.

This clone was seen a handful of times. The rearrangement uses TRBV4-2 and TRBJ2-7, with 12 bases matching TRBD2. J gave up 4 bases and V 0 bases, and 4 bases lay outside the gene matches. Germline CDR1 is LGHNA and CDR2 is YNFKEQ. The CDR3 covers 16 residues. The CDR3 loop is CASSQDYGTSGYEQYF. The CDR3 nucleotides are TGTGCCAGCAGCCAAGATTACGGGACTAGCGGGTACGAGCAGTACTTC.

The rearrangement uses TRBV27 and TRBJ1-4; 9 nucleotides line up with TRBD1. J was trimmed by 7 bases and V by 7 bases; bases with no gene match: 13. CDR1 is MNHEY, CDR2 SMNVEV, per germline (reference sequence). The CDR3 loop spans 16 amino acids. For the CDR3, the DNA is TGTGCCAGCACCCCATCCCCGGGACAGGGTACTGAAAAACTGTTTTTT. It encodes CASTPSPGQGTEKLFF.

This clone appeared a single time. The J gene is TRBJ1-5, the V gene TRBV19; a possible D gene is TRBD1 (6 bases). V lost 1 base and J lost 5, with 12 bases in between. Germline V gene lookup returns CDR1 LNHDA and CDR2 SQIVND (reference sequence). The CDR3 sequence is 15 residues long. CDR3: CASSIGGHSYQPQHF. The CDR3 DNA is TGTGCCAGTAGTATAGGGGGGCACTCCTATCAGCCCCAGCATTTT. The whole variable domain, filled in from reference TRBV19 and TRBJ1-5, reads DGGITQSPKYLFRKEGQNVTLSCEQNLNHDAMYWYRQDPGQGLRLIYYSQIVNDFQKGDIAEGYSVSREKKESFPLTVTSAQKNPTAFYLCASSIGGHSYQPQHFGDGTRLSIL.

Comments on this clone: Other DNA sequences in this sample translate to the same CDR3. The V call is TRBV19, the J call TRBJ1-1; no firm D call. Trimming shortened V by 1 base and J by 3 bases, and 12 bases separated the two germline ends. The length of the CDR3 is 15 residues. The V gene's germline CDR1 is LNHDA and CDR2 SQIVND (reference sequence). The CDR3 protein is CASSIGGKWDTEAFF. The CDR3, as DNA: TGTGCCAGTAGTATAGGAGGGAAATGGGACACTGAAGCTTTCTTT.

This clone was recorded only once. The rearrangement uses TRBV2 and TRBJ2-7; 9 bases align to TRBD1. Germline values: CDR1 SNHLY, CDR2 FYNNEI. Unmatched junction bases numbered 6, after V lost 6 bases and J lost 3 bases. The CDR3 runs 14 residues. The CDR3 region is CASRPGTGFYEQYF. CDR3 in DNA: TGTGCCAGCAGACCCGGGACAGGGTTCTACGAGCAGTACTTC.

The chain recombines TRBV5-1 with TRBJ1-2, with a weak D call TRBD1 (5 bases). V shed 4 bases and J shed 3 bases, with 16 bases lying between them. The CDR3 extends over 15 amino acids. Germline CDR1 SGHRS, CDR2 YFSETQ. For the CDR3, the DNA is TGCGCCAGCAGCCCTTACCTACCGGGGGACTATGGCTACACCTTC. It is translated as CASSPYLPGDYGYTF. Using reference TRBV5-1 and TRBJ1-2 for the parts outside the CDR3, the full variable domain is KAGVTQTPRYLIKTRGQQVTLSCSPISGHRSVSWYQQTPGQGLQFLFEYFSETQRNKGNFPGRFSGRQFSNSRSEMNVSTLELGDSALYLCASSPYLPGDYGYTFGSGTRLTVV.

This sequence joins TRBV4-1 and TRBJ1-2; 9 bases agree with TRBD1. Germline V lookup: CDR1 MGHRA, CDR2 YSYEKL. The CDR3 totals 14 residues. V lost 5 bases, J lost 8 bases, and 9 bases stayed unmatched. The CDR3 loop is CASSSRQGDGGYTF. The CDR3 DNA is TGCGCCAGCAGCTCGCGACAGGGGGATGGAGGCTACACCTTC.

The chain carries TRBV5-4 and TRBJ2-3; D is possibly TRBD2 (5 bases). Germline CDR1 SGHNT, CDR2 YYREEE (reference sequence). The CDR3 totals 14 residues. The V gene lost 2 bases and the J gene lost 0 bases, with 7 bases spanning the gap. As DNA, the CDR3 is TGTGCCAGCAGCTTTGGCGGGAGCACAGATACGCAGTATTTT. Translating it yields CASSFGGSTDTQYF.

The chain is built from TRBV30 and TRBJ2-5, with TRBD2 matching over 13 bases. V trimming: 6 bases; J trimming: 4 bases; junction bases outside the gene matches: 2. CDR1 is GTSNPN and CDR2 is SVGIG in the germline V gene (reference sequence). The CDR3 extends over 13 amino acids. The CDR3 DNA reads as TGTGCCTGTCGACTAGCGGGAGGAGAGACCCAGTACTTC. Its translation is CACRLAGGETQYF.

The chain has TRBV5-1 and TRBJ2-1, with 8 bases that match TRBD2. Germline CDR1 SGHRS, CDR2 YFSETQ. The CDR3 is 14 residues long. Trimming removed 4 bases from V and 10 bases from J; junction bases left unmatched: 10. The CDR3: CASSQTSAMGEQFF. CDR3 DNA sequence: TGCGCCAGCAGCCAGACTAGCGCGATGGGGGAGCAGTTCTTC.